The rows below give T cell receptor beta chains drawn from one sample of a study of tumor-infiltrating lymphocytes in primary liver carcinoma. In TCRdb, the multiplex PCR reads were re-called with MiXCR into one record per CDR3 protein. The table has about 300,000 distinct CDR3 sequences, 60% to 80% seen once. Sequenced input: peripheral blood. Every receptor here comes from a man aged 40-49 years with primary liver carcinoma and hepatitis B virus infection. CDR3s include the opening cysteine and the closing phenylalanine or tryptophan. Each record gives: J gene, V gene, CDR3 protein.

>TRBJ2-7|TRBV12-3/TRBV12-4
CAISPPGLVSEQCF
>TRBJ2-5|TRBV6-1
CASSIRLVQETLYF
>TRBJ2-3|TRBV6-6
CVSSESQADTQYF
>TRBJ2-1|TRBV29-1
CSVEDPGIHYNEQFF
>TRBJ1-2|TRBV6-1
CASSEETGKTLYGYTF
>TRBJ1-1|TRBV11-3
CASSLAAGTVTEAFF
>TRBJ2-3|TRBV5-6
CASSLYKPDTQYF
>TRBJ2-7|TRBV29-1
CSVTDGTFEQYF
>TRBJ1-1|TRBV30
CAWSRPGGAFF
>TRBJ2-2|TRBV11-2
CTSSPRTANTGELFF
>TRBJ1-5|TRBV4-3
CASGVGPGNQPQHF
>TRBJ2-5|TRBV6-2/TRBV6-3
CASTQRTGSVETHYF
>TRBJ1-2|TRBV10-2
CASKSGQGASYTF
>TRBJ1-1|TRBV5-5
CDSSLAGAGGYTEAFF
>TRBJ2-7|TRBV2
CASSGDRTYEQYF
>TRBJ2-3|TRBV11-2
CASSLSRVSTGTQYF
>TRBJ1-5|TRBV6-1
CASGRQVNRPQHF
>TRBJ1-1|TRBV30
CAWSVRQGPEAFF
>TRBJ2-3|TRBV6-1
CASRGLSTDTQYF
>TRBJ2-1|TRBV11-2
CASSLLAGTRTNVQFF
>TRBJ2-5|TRBV4-2
CASNQEGAGGLETQYF
>TRBJ2-5|TRBV28
CASSPWPREMETRYF
>TRBJ2-7|TRBV29-1
CSVERGTPCGQYF
>TRBJ2-2|TRBV12-3/TRBV12-4
CASSFGGNSGELFF
>TRBJ1-6|TRBV7-9
CASSGQDSPLHF
>TRBJ2-6|TRBV19
CASSPGQGTSGANVLTF
>TRBJ2-3|TRBV12-3/TRBV12-4
CASILADTQYF
>TRBJ2-3|TRBV12-3/TRBV12-4
CASSFGRNTDTQYF
>TRBJ2-1|TRBV11-1
CASSLFWSINEQFF
>TRBJ1-2|TRBV6-6
CASSPPTSLYGYTF
>TRBJ2-7|TRBV5-1
CASSWWDRAGSYEQYF
>TRBJ2-3|TRBV29-1
CSVAWMDTQYF
>TRBJ2-7|TRBV12-3/TRBV12-4
CASCPPSGRDDEQYF